The 15 T cell receptor beta chains below come from one sample, sequenced in a study of CD8+CD57+ T cells in acquired aplastic anemia. Genomic DNA provided the template from which TCR beta VDJ and CDR3 profiles were obtained. TCRdb itself ran the reads through MiXCR, one entry per CDR3 protein. The sample records fewer than 200,000 distinct CDR3 sequences, about 60% being singletons. Sequencing was carried out using sorted CD4+, CD8+, or CD8+CD57+ T cells (not recorded which) from PBMCs. These receptors all stem from a human donor in good health.

This clonotype was seen repeatedly, ten times or more. The chain joins TRBV28 to TRBJ1-6; no clear D. V gave up 3 bases and J gave up 4 bases, with 7 bases separating them. CDR1 is MDHEN and CDR2 is SYDVKM in the germline V gene. The CDR3 loop spans 14 amino acids. In nucleotides, the CDR3 is TGTGCCAGCAGTTTGCGGGATTATAATTCACCCCTCCACTTT. Its translation: CASSLRDYNSPLHF.

This chain joins TRBV10-3 and TRBJ2-1; TRBD2 agrees at 11 bases. Trimming at V came to 6 bases and at J to 10 bases, leaving 8 bases not matched to a gene. CDR3 length: 14 amino acids. Germline V CDR1 and CDR2: ENHRY, SYGVKD. The CDR3 sequence: CAIRKLAGEREQFF. The CDR3 DNA reads TGTGCCATCAGGAAACTAGCGGGGGAGCGGGAGCAGTTCTTC.

The rearrangement joins TRBV7-9 to TRBJ2-7; 9 nucleotides match TRBD1. Trimming cost V 6 bases and J 7 bases; bases outside gene matches: 7. The CDR3 is 13 amino acids. CDR1 and CDR2 from the germline V gene are SEHNR and FQNEAQ (reference sequence). CDR3 residues: CASRSGTGTEQYF. DNA of the CDR3: TGTGCCAGCAGATCCGGGACAGGGACTGAGCAGTACTTC.

The chain combines TRBV9 with TRBJ2-5; 9 nucleotides line up with TRBD2. Trimming took 0 bases from V and 4 from J; bases not matched to a gene: 7. The CDR3 consists of 16 residues. The germline gives CDR1 SGDLS, CDR2 YYNGEE. The CDR3 loop is CASSVEGTSSGETQYF. CDR3 DNA sequence: TGTGCCAGCAGCGTAGAAGGGACTAGCTCCGGAGAGACCCAGTACTTC.

This clonotype was counted a few times. The chain couples TRBV24-1 to TRBJ2-1; D assignment may be TRBD1 or TRBD2 (5 bases each). V gave up 3 bases and J gave up 0 bases, with 14 bases separating them. The germline V gene has CDR1 KGHDR and CDR2 SFDVKD. This CDR3 spans 17 amino acids. CDR3 loop: CATSDHSGQSSYNEQFF. The CDR3 bases are TGTGCCACCAGTGATCATTCGGGGCAAAGCTCCTACAATGAGCAGTTCTTC.

Comment on this clonotype: At one end the junction does not follow the germline gene, possibly because of a read error. V gene TRBV7-3 combines with J gene TRBJ2-7; perhaps TRBD2 as D (6 bases). CDR1 and CDR2 from the germline V gene are SGHTA and FQGTGA. CDR3 length equals 12 residues. The CDR3 nucleotides are TGCGCCAGCAGCCGGGGGACCTACGAGCAGTACTTC. Its translation is CASSRGTYEQYF.

This sequence joins TRBV20-1 and TRBJ1-1; D not certain. CDR3 length: 12 amino acids. Germline CDR1 DFQATT, CDR2 SNEGSKA (reference sequence). The V gene lost 6 bases and the J gene lost 0 bases, with 8 bases spanning the gap. The CDR3 DNA follows: TGCAGTGCCCCTCGATTGAACACTGAAGCTTTCTTT. Translating it yields CSAPRLNTEAFF.

The gene calls are TRBV19 and TRBJ2-1, with TRBD2 matching 7 bases. The germline CDR1 and CDR2 sequences are LNHDA and SQIVND (reference sequence). The CDR3 loop spans 15 amino acids. The V and J ends lost 5 bases and 0 bases, in that order; junction bases with no gene match: 4. CDR3: CASSGVAGSYNEQFF. Written as DNA, the CDR3 is TGTGCCAGTAGTGGAGTAGCGGGCTCCTACAATGAGCAGTTCTTC.

CDR3 sequence: CSAKIKTGYEQYF. CDR3 DNA sequence: TGCAGTGCTAAAATCAAGACTGGCTACGAGCAGTACTTC. V gene TRBV20-1 combines with J gene TRBJ2-7; the D is unclear. The ends were cut back, 4 bases at V and 3 bases at J, with 13 bases in the middle. This CDR3 has 13 amino acids. The germline CDR1 and CDR2 sequences are DFQATT and SNEGSKA (reference sequence).

The rearrangement joins TRBV6-6 to TRBJ2-1; the match to TRBD2 covers 9 bases. This CDR3 contains 15 residues. With 0 bases clipped from V and 3 bases from J, the junction kept 0 bases outside the gene matches. Per the germline V gene, CDR1 is MNHNY and CDR2 is SVGAGI (reference sequence). CDR3 residues: CASSYSTSGYNEQFF. CDR3 DNA: TGTGCCAGCAGTTACTCGACTAGCGGCTACAATGAGCAGTTCTTC.

In the case of this clonotype: One end of the junction fails to match germline, which may point to a read error. This chain uses TRBV15 with TRBJ2-7; TRBD1 is a possible D gene (6 bases). Per the germline V gene, CDR1 is LNHNV and CDR2 is YYDKDF (reference sequence). CDR3 length equals 15 residues. In nucleotides, the CDR3 is TGTGCCAGCAGCCCCTCCCTCGGCAGGGGATACGAGCAGTACTTC. This encodes CASSPSLGRGYEQYF.

In its sample, this clonotype was seen many times. The chain has TRBV9 and TRBJ2-1; TRBD2 matches at 13 bases. Per the germline V gene, CDR1 is SGDLS and CDR2 is YYNGEE. With 0 bases clipped from V and 1 base from J, the junction kept 7 bases outside the gene matches. The CDR3 is made up of 19 amino acids. As DNA, the CDR3 is TGTGCCAGCAGCGTAGGGACACTAGCGGGAGGGATGTCCTACAATGAGCAGTTCTTC. Translating it yields CASSVGTLAGGMSYNEQFF.

This chain connects TRBV9 to TRBJ2-7; no firm D call. Germline CDR1 reads SGDLS; CDR2 reads YYNGEE. Trimming took off 2 bases at V and 3 bases at J, with 9 bases between the two ends. The CDR3 extends over 13 amino acids. The CDR3 protein is CASSVDDLYEQYF. CDR3 DNA sequence: TGTGCCAGCAGCGTTGATGACCTCTACGAGCAGTACTTC.

CDR3 nucleotide sequence: TGTGCCATCAGTGAAGGGACAGGGTATGGCTACACCTTC. It codes for CAISEGTGYGYTF. The rearrangement joins TRBV10-3 to TRBJ1-2; 9 nucleotides align to TRBD1. The CDR3 sequence is 13 residues long. Germline CDR1 ENHRY, CDR2 SYGVKD. V was clipped by 3 bases and J by 5 bases; unmatched bases: 1.

J is TRBJ2-1 and V is TRBV9, with 13 positions matching TRBD2. The germline V gene encodes CDR1 SGDLS and CDR2 YYNGEE. The ends lost 2 bases at V and 10 bases at J; junction bases unmatched: 9. The CDR3 runs to 16 residues. The CDR3 is CASSVDWRGLAGEQFF. The DNA for the CDR3 is TGTGCCAGCAGCGTTGATTGGAGGGGACTAGCGGGGGAGCAGTTCTTC. Together with reference TRBV9 and TRBJ2-1, the CDR3 gives the full variable domain: DSGVTQTPKHLITATGQRVTLRCSPRSGDLSVYWYQQSLDQGLQFLIQYYNGEERAKGNILERFSAQQFPDLHSELNLSSLELGDSALYFCASSVDWRGLAGEQFFGPGTRLTVL.